These 27 T cell receptor beta chains share one sample of origin, sequenced in a study of T cells in Graves' hyperthyroidism and ophthalmopathy. Template material for amplifying TCR beta CDR3 regions consisted of RNA transcripts. RT-PCR in the first round (using the HTBI primer set) targeted the TCR CDR3. Via MiXCR, TCRdb re-called the multiplex PCR reads, giving one row per CDR3 protein. The sample holds hundreds of thousands of distinct CDR3 sequences, 20% to 25% seen once. The sequencing input was blood. Receptor source: a woman aged 70-85 years with Graves' ophthalmopathy.

This clonotype was picked up a small number of times. The V and J genes are TRBV5-1 and TRBJ1-2; 7 positions match TRBD1. The CDR3 is 14 amino acids. V lost 2 bases and J lost 3; bases outside the gene matches: 4. The germline V gene encodes CDR1 SGHRS and CDR2 YFSETQ. CDR3 residues: CASSFGDRDYGYTF. In DNA, the CDR3 is TGCGCCAGCAGCTTCGGTGACAGGGACTATGGCTACACCTTC.

This clonotype was seen only once. The chain has TRBV29-1 and TRBJ1-4, with 7 bases that match TRBD1. The length of the CDR3 is 12 residues. Germline V CDR1 and CDR2: SQVTM, ANQGSEA. CDR3 sequence: CGSSTGTEKLFF. Here the CDR3 DNA reads TGCGGCTCATCGACAGGGACTGAAAAACTGTTTTTT.

This clonotype occurred a few times. The V and J genes are TRBV7-9 and TRBJ2-3, with TRBD1 as a possible D gene (6 bases). The CDR3 is 16 residues long. V lost 5 bases, J lost 0 bases, and 15 bases lay in between. Germline V gives CDR1 SEHNR, CDR2 FQNEAQ (reference sequence). The CDR3 bases are TGTGCCAGCAGCCGGGGCCCGGGACAAAGCACAGATACGCAGTATTTT. It yields the protein CASSRGPGQSTDTQYF.

Worth noting for this clonotype: A much larger clone lies a single base off, so this may be a read error. The chain combines TRBV2 with TRBJ1-2; D not certain. The CDR3 covers 15 residues. In germline, CDR1 is SNHLY, CDR2 FYNNEI. CDR3 region: CASGRHVWSNYGCTF. The CDR3 region has the DNA TGTGCCAGCGGCCGGCACGTATGGAGTAACTATGGCTGCACCTTC.

This clonotype was observed a few times. The chain uses TRBV30 and TRBJ2-2; a possible D gene is TRBD2 (5 bases). This CDR3 has 14 amino acids. CDR1 is GTSNPN and CDR2 is SVGIG in the germline V gene (reference sequence). Trimming took off 5 bases at V and 6 bases at J, with 16 bases between the two ends. The CDR3 loop is CAWGGLGSAGELFF. CDR3 DNA sequence: TGTGCCTGGGGAGGATTGGGTTCTGCCGGGGAGCTGTTTTTT.

This chain connects TRBV5-8 to TRBJ2-7; the D is unclear. V lost 4 bases to trimming and J lost 2 bases, with 10 bases between them. This CDR3 spans 13 amino acids. The V gene's germline CDR1 is SGHTS and CDR2 YDEGEE. The CDR3 here is CASSHPATYEQYF. The CDR3 DNA sequence: TGTGCCAGCAGCCACCCAGCTACCTACGAGCAGTACTTC. The full variable domain, its missing parts supplied by reference TRBV5-8 and TRBJ2-7, is EAGVTQSPTHLIKTRGQQATLRCSPISGHTSVYWYQQALGLGLQFLLWYDEGEERNRGNFPPRFSGRQFPNYSSELNVNALELEDSALYLCASSHPATYEQYFGPGTRLTVT.

This clonotype was picked up a small number of times. The chain joins TRBV20-1 to TRBJ2-4; D not certain. The germline gives CDR1 DFQATT, CDR2 SNEGSKA (reference sequence). The CDR3 length is 15 residues. Between the trimmed V and J ends, which lost 1 base and 0 bases, there was a span of 10 bases. This CDR3 reads CSARVPSVAKNIQYF. The DNA for the CDR3 is TGCAGTGCTAGAGTCCCATCCGTAGCCAAAAACATTCAGTACTTC.

This clonotype was observed at least ten times. The rearrangement joins TRBV19 to TRBJ1-5; 10 bases fit TRBD1. After removal of 6 bases from V and 6 bases from J, the junction contained 17 bases not matched to a gene. Germline V gene data show CDR1 as LNHDA and CDR2 as SQIVND (reference sequence). There are 18 residues in the CDR3. The CDR3 loop reads CASSTSRHRDRGFQPQHF. CDR3 sequence (DNA): TGTGCCAGTAGCACTTCTCGACACCGGGACAGGGGTTTTCAGCCCCAGCATTTT.

The chain carries TRBV3-1 and TRBJ2-3, with 10 nucleotides matching TRBD2. The CDR3 has 16 amino acids. Germline CDR1 and CDR2: LGHDT and YNNKEL (reference sequence). V lost 0 bases, J lost 4 bases, and 4 bases stayed unmatched. The CDR3 region has the DNA TGTGCCAGCAGCCAAGAGCCTAGCGGGAGTGCAGATACGCAGTATTTT. As protein: CASSQEPSGSADTQYF.

This clonotype was seen more than once but under ten times. CDR3 sequence (DNA): TGCGCCAGCAGCCTACTAACGGGAGAGACCCAGTACTTC. This sequence encodes CASSLLTGETQYF. The V call is TRBV5-1, the J call TRBJ2-5; D gene unclear. Deletions cut 4 bases from V and 4 bases from J, with 11 bases between. Germline CDR1 reads SGHRS; CDR2 reads YFSETQ. The CDR3 totals 13 residues.

The chain has TRBV19 and TRBJ1-5, with D unclear. CDR1 is LNHDA, CDR2 SQIVND, per germline (reference sequence). The length of the CDR3 is 14 residues. V was shortened by 7 bases and J by 0 bases, with 10 bases between the two germline ends. The CDR3 sequence is CASMAKYSNQPQHF. The CDR3 nucleotides are TGTGCCAGTATGGCAAAATATAGCAATCAGCCCCAGCATTTT.

This clonotype was observed a few times. The chain joins TRBV12-3 or TRBV12-4 to TRBJ1-6; D remains unclear. The length of the CDR3 is 12 residues. Trimming left V 6 bases short and J 5 bases short, with 5 bases between. The CDR3 spells CASSTHNSPLHF. CDR3 DNA: TGTGCCAGCAGCACCCATAATTCACCCCTCCACTTT.

This clonotype has at least ten counts. The chain has TRBV6-2 or TRBV6-3 and TRBJ2-1; 9 positions agree with TRBD2. Germline V gives CDR1 MNHEY, CDR2 SVGEGT. CDR3 length: 15 amino acids. Germline trimming cut 4 bases from V and 0 bases from J; bases unmatched to any gene: 1. The DNA of the CDR3 is TGTGCCAGCAGTTTAGCGGGAGTCTCCTACAATGAGCAGTTCTTC. Translated: CASSLAGVSYNEQFF.

This clonotype came up a few times. The rearrangement links TRBV6-1 to TRBJ1-4, with TRBD1 matching over 8 bases. Trimming removed 7 bases from V and 0 bases from J; junction bases left unmatched: 7. CDR3 length: 16 residues. The germline V gene encodes CDR1 MNHNS and CDR2 SASEGT. CDR3 in amino acids: CASTGQGRATNEKLFF. The DNA for the CDR3 is TGTGCCAGCACAGGACAGGGAAGAGCAACTAATGAAAAACTGTTTTTT.

This chain uses TRBV20-1 with TRBJ1-5; D is uncertain. Trimming removed 1 base at V and 7 bases at J, with 14 bases between. Germline assignment: CDR1 DFQATT and CDR2 SNEGSKA (reference sequence). The CDR3 has 14 amino acids. CDR3 DNA sequence: TGCAGTGCTAGAGCGGGCTCGGGAGGGCAGCCCCAGCATTTT. Encoded protein: CSARAGSGGQPQHF.

This clonotype was found a few times. This chain connects TRBV5-1 to TRBJ2-5; TRBD2 matches at 9 bases. This CDR3 contains 14 residues. CDR1 is SGHRS, CDR2 YFSETQ, per germline. J was trimmed by 5 bases and V by 4 bases; bases with no gene match: 6. The CDR3 spells CASSLSGSTETQYF. DNA for the CDR3: TGCGCCAGCAGCCTTAGCGGGAGTACTGAGACCCAGTACTTC.

This clonotype showed up just a few times. The chain joins TRBV11-2 to TRBJ1-1; possible D gene TRBD1, 5 bases. The germline V gene encodes CDR1 SGHAT and CDR2 FQNNGV. Trimming pared 7 bases from V and 9 bases from J, leaving 18 bases between. CDR3 length: 13 amino acids. CDR3 bases: TGTGCCAGCAACACACCGGGACCCGCACAAGCTTTCTTT. It yields the protein CASNTPGPAQAFF.

This clonotype was picked up a small number of times. The rearrangement joins TRBV5-1 to TRBJ2-5; 12 nucleotides line up with TRBD1. The J segment lost 4 bases and the V segment lost 1 base, leaving 5 bases of the junction unmatched. The CDR3 contains 16 residues. The germline V gene has CDR1 SGHRS and CDR2 YFSETQ. CDR3 protein: CASSLSGTGGTETQYF. The CDR3 DNA reads as TGCGCCAGCAGCTTGTCTGGGACAGGGGGCACAGAGACCCAGTACTTC.

This clonotype was picked up a small number of times. The chain is built from TRBV20-1 and TRBJ2-3; perhaps TRBD2 as D (6 bases). V lost 0 bases and J 4 bases, leaving 14 bases between the germline ends. Germline V gene lookup returns CDR1 DFQATT and CDR2 SNEGSKA (reference sequence). The CDR3 has 15 amino acids. The DNA for the CDR3 is TGCAGTGCTAGAGATGCGTCTAGCGCAGCAGATACGCAGTATTTT. Amino acid sequence: CSARDASSAADTQYF.

V is TRBV12-3 or TRBV12-4 and J is TRBJ1-6; D might be TRBD1 (6 bases). This CDR3 is 15 amino acids long. V was cut by 1 base and J by 7 bases, with 11 bases left in between. The CDR3 loop reads CASSLERGSNSPLHF. The CDR3 DNA reads as TGTGCCAGCAGTTTAGAAAGGGGGAGCAATTCACCCCTCCACTTT.

The chain couples TRBV2 to TRBJ1-2; D not resolved. Germline lookup yields CDR1 SNHLY and CDR2 FYNNEI. The CDR3 covers 12 residues. The V end lost 4 bases, the J end lost 5 bases, and 8 bases lay between the germline ends. The DNA for the CDR3 is TGTGCCAGCAGTGGAAGCCTATATGGCTACACCTTC. It specifies CASSGSLYGYTF.

This chain joins TRBV20-1 and TRBJ2-1; D possibly corresponds to TRBD2 (5 bases). The V end was cut by 5 bases, the J end by 7 bases, with 12 bases between. Germline V gene sequence: CDR1 DFQATT, CDR2 SNEGSKA (reference sequence). The CDR3 runs to 12 residues. CDR3 coding DNA: TGCAGTGCTTACCACGAGGGAAATGAGCAGTTCTTC. It encodes CSAYHEGNEQFF.

The rearrangement links TRBV6-9 to TRBJ2-6; no clear D gene. Between the trimmed V and J ends, which lost 4 bases and 4 bases, there was a span of 11 bases. Germline V lookup: CDR1 MNHGY, CDR2 SVAAGI. This CDR3 is built from 15 residues. The CDR3 is CASSSPDKGANVLTF. The CDR3 region has the DNA TGTGCCAGCAGTTCACCCGACAAGGGGGCCAACGTCCTGACTTTC.

This sequence joins TRBV27 and TRBJ2-7; weak D call: TRBD1 (6 bases). Germline V CDR1 and CDR2: MNHEY, SMNVEV (reference sequence). Trimming removed 0 bases from V and 2 bases from J, with 11 bases in between. This CDR3 comprises 15 residues. The CDR3 DNA sequence: TGTGCCAGCAGTTTATCGGACGGGACACCCTACGAGCAGTACTTC. It encodes CASSLSDGTPYEQYF.

This clonotype was detected many times. V is TRBV30 and J is TRBJ1-1; D is uncertain. Germline CDR1 reads GTSNPN; CDR2 reads SVGIG (reference sequence). Trimming shortened V by 2 bases and J by 4 bases, and 11 bases separated the two germline ends. This CDR3 is 13 amino acids long. Here the CDR3 DNA reads TGTGCCTGGAGTAAGGGAGGGATCACTGAAGCTTTCTTT. Amino acid sequence: CAWSKGGITEAFF.

The gene calls are TRBV15 and TRBJ1-2; D is unclear. From germline, CDR1 is LNHNV and CDR2 YYDKDF (reference sequence). This CDR3 spans 14 amino acids. Trimming removed 4 bases at V and 4 bases at J, with 13 bases between. The CDR3, as DNA: TGTGCCACCAGCACCGGTGGGAGAGCCTATGGCTACACCTTC. It encodes CATSTGGRAYGYTF.

There are a few counts of this clonotype. The V gene is TRBV12-3 or TRBV12-4, the J gene TRBJ1-2, with 8 bases that match TRBD1. The CDR3 runs 15 residues. V lost 6 bases and J lost 2; bases outside the gene matches: 8. Written as DNA, the CDR3 is TGTGCCAGCAGCGCGACAGGGGTGGGAAACTATGGCTACACCTTC. This sequence encodes CASSATGVGNYGYTF.